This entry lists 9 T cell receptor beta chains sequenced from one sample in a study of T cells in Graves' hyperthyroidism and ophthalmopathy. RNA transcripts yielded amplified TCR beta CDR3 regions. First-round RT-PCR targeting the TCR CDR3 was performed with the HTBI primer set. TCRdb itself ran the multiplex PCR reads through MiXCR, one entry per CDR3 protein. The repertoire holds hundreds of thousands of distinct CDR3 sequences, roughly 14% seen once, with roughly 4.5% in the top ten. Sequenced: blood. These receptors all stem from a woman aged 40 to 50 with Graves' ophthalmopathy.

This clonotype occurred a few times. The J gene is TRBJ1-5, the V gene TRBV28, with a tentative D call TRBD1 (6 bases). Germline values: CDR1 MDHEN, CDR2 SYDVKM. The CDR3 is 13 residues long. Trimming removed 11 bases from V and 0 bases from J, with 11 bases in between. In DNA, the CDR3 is TGTGCCGGCACAGGGAGTAGCAATCAGCCCCAGCATTTT. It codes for CAGTGSSNQPQHF.

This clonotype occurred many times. CDR3 bases: TGTGCCTGGAGTGGACCCGGGACAGGGTATGGCTACACCTTC. Translating gives CAWSGPGTGYGYTF. The chain couples TRBV30 to TRBJ1-2; 9 nucleotides align to TRBD1. With 1 base clipped from V and 5 bases from J, the junction kept 5 bases outside the gene matches. In germline, CDR1 is GTSNPN, CDR2 SVGIG (reference sequence). This CDR3 is 14 amino acids long. The full variable domain, rest sourced from reference TRBV30 and TRBJ1-2, is SQTIHQWPATLVQPVGSPLSLECTVEGTSNPNLYWYRQAAGRGLQLLFYSVGIGQISSEVPQNLSASRPQDRQFILSSKKLLLSDSGFYLCAWSGPGTGYGYTFGSGTRLTVV.

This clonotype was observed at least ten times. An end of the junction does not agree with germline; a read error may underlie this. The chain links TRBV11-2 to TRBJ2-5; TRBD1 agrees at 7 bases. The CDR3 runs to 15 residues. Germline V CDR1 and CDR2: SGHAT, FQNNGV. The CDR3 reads CVSSFQGQTQETQYF. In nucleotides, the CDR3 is TGTGTCAGCAGCTTCCAGGGACAGACCCAAGAGACCCAGTACTTC.

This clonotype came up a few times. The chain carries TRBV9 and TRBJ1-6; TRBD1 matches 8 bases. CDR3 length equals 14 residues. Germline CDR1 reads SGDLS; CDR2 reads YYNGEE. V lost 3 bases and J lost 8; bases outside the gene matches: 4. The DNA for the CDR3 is TGTGCCAGCAGCGGGGGACAGGCTGATTCACCCCTCCACTTT. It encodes CASSGGQADSPLHF.

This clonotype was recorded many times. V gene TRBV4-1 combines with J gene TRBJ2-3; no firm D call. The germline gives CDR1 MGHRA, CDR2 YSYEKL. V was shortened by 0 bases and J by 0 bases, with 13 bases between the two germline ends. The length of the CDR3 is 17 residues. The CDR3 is CASSQDVWDSSTDTQYF. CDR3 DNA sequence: TGCGCCAGCAGCCAAGATGTTTGGGATTCAAGCACAGATACGCAGTATTTT.

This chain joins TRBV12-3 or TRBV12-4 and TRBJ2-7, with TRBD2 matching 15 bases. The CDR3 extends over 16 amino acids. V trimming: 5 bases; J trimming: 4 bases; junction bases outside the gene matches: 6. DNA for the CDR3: TGTGCCAGCAGTAGGACTAGCGGGAGGGCCGGGTACGAGCAGTACTTC. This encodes CASSRTSGRAGYEQYF.

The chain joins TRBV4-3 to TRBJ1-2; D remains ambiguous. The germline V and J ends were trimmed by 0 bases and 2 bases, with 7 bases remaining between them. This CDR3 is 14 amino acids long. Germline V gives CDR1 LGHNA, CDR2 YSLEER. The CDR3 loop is CASSQEVENYGYTF. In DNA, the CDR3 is TGCGCCAGCAGCCAAGAAGTGGAGAACTATGGCTACACCTTC.

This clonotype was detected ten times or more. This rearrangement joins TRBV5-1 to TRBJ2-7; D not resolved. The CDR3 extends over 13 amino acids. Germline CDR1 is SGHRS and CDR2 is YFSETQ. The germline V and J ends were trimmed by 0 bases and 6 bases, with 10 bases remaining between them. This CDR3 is CASSLEHPGEQYF. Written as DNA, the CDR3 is TGCGCCAGCAGCTTGGAACACCCGGGCGAGCAGTACTTC.

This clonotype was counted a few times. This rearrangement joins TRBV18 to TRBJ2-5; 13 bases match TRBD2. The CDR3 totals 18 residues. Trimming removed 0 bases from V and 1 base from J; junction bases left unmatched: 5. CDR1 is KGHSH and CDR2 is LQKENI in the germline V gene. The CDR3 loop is CASSPPRTSGSFQETQYF. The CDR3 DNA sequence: TGTGCCAGCTCACCACCAAGGACTAGCGGGAGTTTCCAAGAGACCCAGTACTTC.